This passage covers 20 T cell receptor beta chains from one sample sequenced in a study of cytomegalovirus exposure and HLA in healthy donors. The PCR contained 60 Vbeta and 13 Jbeta primers. The method was immunoSEQ multiplex PCR; TCRdb's version includes in-frame clones alone and lacks a portion of them. The sample records about 190,000 clones, around 67% being singletons. Input material: PBMCs. The source is a woman younger than 45 in good health and CMV-seropositive.

This clone occurred once. A read error may account for a junction end that differs from germline. This chain joins TRBV5-1 and TRBJ2-5, with 9 bases matching TRBD1. From germline, CDR1 is SGHRS and CDR2 YFSETQ. CDR3 size: 16 residues. This CDR3 reads CASSPGTGTNKEAQYF. The DNA of the CDR3 is TGCGCCAGCAGCCCGGGGACAGGGACGAATAAAGAGGCCCAGTACTTC.

The chain links TRBV7-9 to TRBJ2-2; the match to TRBD2 covers 7 bases. V lost 4 bases and J lost 9; bases outside the gene matches: 8. There are 14 residues in the CDR3. The germline V gene encodes CDR1 SEHNR and CDR2 FQNEAQ (reference sequence). The CDR3 DNA is TGTGCCAGCAGCTCGACTAGCTCGAACTGGGAGCTGTTTTTT. Amino acid sequence: CASSSTSSNWELFF.

The rearrangement uses TRBV15 and TRBJ2-5; weak D call: TRBD1 (5 bases). Trimming stripped 5 bases from V and 0 bases from J, with 16 bases between. This CDR3 spans 16 amino acids. CDR1 LNHNV and CDR2 YYDKDF come from the germline V gene (reference sequence). The CDR3 spells CATSGQQTVNQETQYF. CDR3 in DNA: TGTGCCACCAGCGGACAACAGACGGTCAACCAAGAGACCCAGTACTTC.

The CDR3: CASSFTTLEDEQYF. The CDR3 DNA follows: TGCGCCAGCAGCTTTACTACCCTCGAGGACGAGCAGTACTTC. The chain employs TRBV5-1 and TRBJ2-7; unclear D gene. The CDR3 consists of 14 residues. The germline gives CDR1 SGHRS, CDR2 YFSETQ. Trimming cost V 2 bases and J 5 bases, with 14 bases left between them. The full variable domain, its missing parts supplied by reference TRBV5-1 and TRBJ2-7, is KAGVTQTPRYLIKTRGQQVTLSCSPISGHRSVSWYQQTPGQGLQFLFEYFSETQRNKGNFPGRFSGRQFSNSRSEMNVSTLELGDSALYLCASSFTTLEDEQYFGPGTRLTVT.

The chain is built from TRBV23-1 and TRBJ2-7; TRBD1 agrees at 9 bases. TRBV23-1 is an ORF; its function is uncertain. The CDR3 is made up of 20 amino acids. Losses at the gene ends were 4 bases for V and 3 bases for J; bases not matched to a gene: 22. The CDR3 bases are TGCGCCAGCAGTCTCTTTCACTATATTTGGACAGGGGTAAAGAACTACGAGCAGTACTTC. This translates into CASSLFHYIWTGVKNYEQYF.

The rearrangement joins TRBV5-1 to TRBJ2-3; 11 bases agree with TRBD2. After removal of 4 bases from V and 2 bases from J, the junction contained 6 bases not matched to a gene. The germline V gene has CDR1 SGHRS and CDR2 YFSETQ. The CDR3 length is 16 residues. The CDR3 DNA is TGCGCCAGCAGCGAAACTAGCGGGAGAATCACAGATACGCAGTATTTT. It translates to CASSETSGRITDTQYF.

The chain employs TRBV7-9 and TRBJ1-5, with no clear D. CDR3 length: 13 residues. The V gene lost 5 bases and the J gene lost 3 bases, with 8 bases spanning the gap. Germline V lookup: CDR1 SEHNR, CDR2 FQNEAQ (reference sequence). The CDR3, as DNA: TGTGCCAGCAGCCCGACTGACAATCAGCCCCAGCATTTT. Protein sequence: CASSPTDNQPQHF.

CDR3: CASSQELAGVTNEQFF. The CDR3, as DNA: TGTGCCAGCAGCCAAGAGCTAGCGGGAGTGACCAATGAGCAGTTCTTC. This sequence joins TRBV14 and TRBJ2-1, with 10 bases matching TRBD2. The CDR3 is 16 residues long. CDR1 SGHDN and CDR2 FVKESK come from the germline V gene. The V segment lost 0 bases and the J segment 6 bases; nucleotides outside the gene matches: 5.

V and J are TRBV7-9 and TRBJ2-7; the match to TRBD2 covers 12 bases. CDR1 SEHNR and CDR2 FQNEAQ come from the germline V gene (reference sequence). This CDR3 is built from 15 residues. Trimming cost V 4 bases and J 2 bases; bases outside gene matches: 3. The CDR3 sequence: CASSSGLAGPYEQYF. Written as DNA, the CDR3 is TGTGCCAGCAGCTCGGGACTAGCGGGCCCCTACGAGCAGTACTTC. Drawing the rest from reference TRBV7-9 and TRBJ2-7, the complete variable domain is DTGVSQNPRHKITKRGQNVTFRCDPISEHNRLYWYRQTLGQGPEFLTYFQNEAQLEKSRLLSDRFSAERPKGSFSTLEIQRTEQGDSAMYLCASSSGLAGPYEQYFGPGTRLTVT.

In this sample, this clone turned up once. The chain recombines TRBV28 with TRBJ2-1; tentatively, D is TRBD1 (5 bases). Looked up from germline, CDR1 is MDHEN and CDR2 is SYDVKM. V was pared by 6 bases and J by 6 bases, with 15 bases between. The CDR3 covers 14 residues. Written as DNA, the CDR3 is TGTGCCAGCAGCTTCCCGGCAGGGCGCAATGAGCAGTTCTTC. This translates into CASSFPAGRNEQFF.

The rearrangement joins TRBV2 to TRBJ2-2; 15 bases align to TRBD2. The CDR3 has 17 residues. The J segment lost 2 bases and the V segment lost 8 bases, leaving 6 bases of the junction unmatched. Germline-derived CDR1 and CDR2 are SNHLY and FYNNEI. The CDR3 DNA sequence: TGTGCCAGCGGTGGGACTAGCGGGAGGCTTAACACCGGGGAGCTGTTTTTT. Residues: CASGGTSGRLNTGELFF.

V gene TRBV27 combines with J gene TRBJ1-2; D gene uncertain. The ends were cut back, 5 bases at V and 3 bases at J, with 13 bases in the middle. CDR1 MNHEY and CDR2 SMNVEV come from the germline V gene (reference sequence). The CDR3 is 14 amino acids. In DNA, the CDR3 is TGTGCCAGCAGTACTAGGACGGACTACTATGGCTACACCTTC. Its translation is CASSTRTDYYGYTF.

J is TRBJ2-5 and V is TRBV29-1, with 9 bases matching TRBD2. V was clipped by 2 bases and J by 5 bases; unmatched bases: 12. The CDR3 loop spans 16 amino acids. From germline, CDR1 is SQVTM and CDR2 ANQGSEA. CDR3 protein: CSVELVPSGIRETQYF. CDR3 in DNA: TGCAGCGTTGAACTGGTGCCTAGCGGGATCAGGGAGACCCAGTACTTC.

The gene calls are TRBV29-1 and TRBJ2-3; 8 bases fit TRBD1. CDR3 length: 14 residues. Germline loops: CDR1 SQVTM, CDR2 ANQGSEA. Trimming cost V 6 bases and J 4 bases; bases outside gene matches: 9. CDR3 nucleotides: TGCAGCGTCCGCAGGGGGCTTGGAGCAGATACGCAGTATTTT. Amino acids: CSVRRGLGADTQYF.

The chain employs TRBV5-4 and TRBJ1-1; D remains ambiguous. V lost 0 bases, J lost 5 bases, and 17 bases lay in between. This CDR3 has 16 residues. Germline V CDR1 and CDR2: SGHNT, YYREEE (reference sequence). The CDR3 reads CASSLDSPGSWTEAFF. The CDR3, as DNA: TGTGCCAGCAGCTTGGATTCTCCCGGGTCGTGGACTGAAGCTTTCTTT.

This chain links TRBV27 with TRBJ1-1; 9 nucleotides align to TRBD1. Germline V CDR1 and CDR2: MNHEY, SMNVEV (reference sequence). The CDR3 has 13 amino acids. V trimming: 5 bases; J trimming: 11 bases; junction bases outside the gene matches: 9. The CDR3 reads CASSPLTGGEAFF. In DNA, the CDR3 is TGTGCCAGCAGTCCTCTCACAGGGGGCGAGGCTTTCTTT.

The rearrangement uses TRBV11-1 and TRBJ2-2, with D unresolved. Trimming removed 2 bases from V and 6 bases from J, with 7 bases in between. The CDR3 is made up of 13 amino acids. CDR1 is SGHAT and CDR2 is FQDESV in the germline V gene (reference sequence). The CDR3 here is CASSLPPSGELFF. The DNA of the CDR3 is TGTGCCAGCAGCTTACCTCCCTCCGGGGAGCTGTTTTTT.

This clone was counted between two and nine times. Relative to the germline gene, one junction end is altered; a read error may explain this. The J gene is TRBJ1-1, the V gene TRBV28; the D gene is possibly TRBD1 (5 bases). CDR1 is MDHEN and CDR2 is SYDVKM in the germline V gene. This CDR3 comprises 13 residues. The CDR3, as DNA: TGTGCCAGCATGGTTACAGGCGCCCTCCGCTTGGATTTT. Protein sequence: CASMVTGALRLDF.

This clone has only a few counts. The rearrangement links TRBV7-2 to TRBJ2-7, with a weak D call TRBD2 (5 bases). This CDR3 comprises 15 residues. In germline, CDR1 is SGHTA, CDR2 FQGNSA. Trimming cost V 1 base and J 1 base, with 11 bases left between them. The CDR3 region has the DNA TGTGCCAGCAGCTTAGTCGGAGGCCAGTCCTACGAGCAGTACTTC. Protein: CASSLVGGQSYEQYF.

Note on this clone: Other nucleotide sequences from this sample produce the same CDR3. The chain combines TRBV7-6 with TRBJ2-1; D call uncertain. The CDR3 totals 12 residues. CDR1 and CDR2 from the germline V gene are SGHVS and FNYEAQ. V lost 3 bases, J lost 10 bases, and 10 bases lay in between. CDR3 nucleotide sequence: TGTGCCAGCAGCTTGCCGAAGCACGAGCAGTTCTTC. It encodes CASSLPKHEQFF.